This T cell receptor (beta chain) is drawn from a study of response to subunit inactivated influenza vaccine. Overall study results and limits: Authors suggested seasonal influenza vaccinations each recruit few new T cells.

TCRdb fed the RT-PCR reads into MiXCR, producing one record per CDR3 protein. The sample includes some 640,000 distinct CDR3 sequences, roughly 13% seen only once; the top ten take 6% to 7%. The CDR3 has 12 amino acids. Trimming shortened V by 2 bases and J by 5 bases, and 7 bases separated the two germline ends. From germline, CDR1 is GTSNPN and CDR2 SVGIG (reference sequence). Worth noting for this clonotype: No antigen is known for it.

The sequencing here drew on PBMCs from blood, taken 14 to 15 days before vaccination. The clonotype originates from a middle-aged man who received an inactivated influenza vaccine. The chain recombines TRBV30 with TRBJ2-1; D is ambiguous. CDR3 sequence (DNA): TGTGCCTGGAGTTTTATGGACAATGAGCAGTTCTTC. Amino acids: CAWSFMDNEQFF.